This TCR beta chain was obtained from a study of cytomegalovirus exposure and HLA in healthy donors. With regard to this clone: Its antigen is as yet unknown.

Per germline, CDR1 SGHTA and CDR2 FQGTGA. V lost 5 bases to trimming and J lost 2 bases; unmatched junction nucleotides: 8. The CDR3 runs to 16 residues. Findings and caveats of the study: A later examination showed that TCR association rates differed by HLA locus, with DRB1 most and HLA-C fewest. Per a prior analysis, the majority of TCR beta V segments were productive roughly 90% or roughly 30% of the time. In a later analysis, specific HLA alleles were associated with under 20,000 TCR beta sequences at a 0.05 false discovery rate.

PCR used 60 Vbeta primers and 13 Jbeta primers. Original processing methods: As a later analysis found, there were 60 million to 90 million unique TCR beta chains, of which around 10 million were shared. Produced via immunoSEQ multiplex PCR; TCRdb's table is partial and in-frame only. V and J calls plus clone size are reproduced from that table; the DNA served to infer D and trimming. The sample has 150,000 to 200,000 clones, 79% seen once; the top ten hold around 1.6%. The receptor's source is a woman aged 50 to 60 in good health and CMV-seronegative. The sample taken for sequencing was PBMCs. This chain uses TRBV7-3 with TRBJ2-5; 10 nucleotides match TRBD2. CDR3 DNA sequence: TGTGCCAGCAGCGCGTCCGGACTAGCGGTTCAAGAGACCCAGTACTTC. Its translation is CASSASGLAVQETQYF.